The sequence of this T cell receptor (beta chain) was determined in a study of shared clonotypes between healthy human individuals. About the study: Donors consisted of two women and a few men between 18 and 49.

Deletions cut 4 bases from V and 3 bases from J, with 15 bases between. CDR3 length: 15 residues. CDR1 is SGHNT, CDR2 YENEEA, per germline. The protocol was immunoSEQ multiplex PCR, while the TCRdb copy is restricted to in-frame clones and leaves out a portion. The repertoire holds 2 million to 2.5 million clones, more than 80% seen once, with about 0.41% in the top ten. The chain has TRBV11-3 and TRBJ1-1, with D uncertain. This sequence originates from a man between 18 and 35 years old in good health. Some clones in this sample may be carry-over from other donors' samples. Sequencing input: naive CD4+ T cells from PBMCs. Subset meaning: CD45RA+ positively selected. In nucleotides, the CDR3 is TGTGCCAGCAGCTCTTCCGTAAGCCGGGACACTGAAGCTTTCTTT. This encodes CASSSSVSRDTEAFF.